The sequence of this T cell receptor beta chain was determined in a study of OX40 agonist ivuxolimab in advanced cancers. The study, taken as a whole, reports: Low normalized T-cell clonal expansion was additionally recorded for some nonresponders. Averaged across samples, CD8+ T cells carried more expanded clones than CD4+ did.

Of note for this clone: Its matching antigen is unknown.

Data came from immunoSEQ multiplex PCR; TCRdb stores just in-frame clones and leaves some out. The sample lists under 55,000 clones; 70% to 90% were seen once. The CDR3 runs 15 residues. V was pared by 4 bases and J by 0 bases, with 12 bases between. Germline V gene sequence: CDR1 LNHDA, CDR2 SQIVND (reference sequence). The chain combines TRBV19 with TRBJ1-1; D may be TRBD1 (6 bases). The material sequenced was CD4+ or CD8+ T cells sorted from blood, taken in a trial of the OX40 agonist ivuxolimab. This TCR was sampled from an adult with an advanced solid tumor such as melanoma, head and neck, liver or kidney cancer. This chain's CDR3 is CASSRRDTLNTEAFF. CDR3 sequence (DNA): TGTGCCAGTAGTAGGAGGGACACATTGAACACTGAAGCTTTCTTT.